A selection of T cell receptor beta chains follows, all from one sample in a study of OX40 agonist ivuxolimab in advanced cancers. TCRdb keeps only in-frame clones here, not all; method: immunoSEQ multiplex PCR. The data contain 70,000 to 95,000 clones, approximately 91% of them singletons. This material consisted of CD4+ or CD8+ T cells sorted from blood, taken in a trial of the OX40 agonist ivuxolimab. These receptors were obtained from an adult with an advanced solid tumor such as melanoma, head and neck, liver or kidney cancer. CDR3s include the opening cysteine and the closing phenylalanine or tryptophan. The D gene is left open where the match is weak. Only part of the rows carry a size: once, few, many, or a class if the clone is expanded.

abundance	v_gene	j_gene	d_gene	CDR3nt	CDR3aa
-	TRBV4-1	TRBJ2-5	-	TGCGCCAGCAGCCAAGGCCCCGTAGCACTGGGGACCCAGTACTTC	CASSQGPVALGTQYF
-	TRBV28	TRBJ2-7	-	TGTGCCAGCAGCCTTGCCCCCCACAGAACCTACGAGCAGTACTTC	CASSLAPHRTYEQYF
-	TRBV15	TRBJ1-5	TRBD1	TGTGCCACCAGCACCACACCCGGTGCAACAGGGGGCCGGGAGCCCCAGCATTTT	CATSTTPGATGGREPQHF
-	TRBV28	TRBJ2-2	TRBD1	TGTGCCAGCAGTTTACGTCCGGGACAGGGGAACACCGGGGAGCTGTTTTTT	CASSLRPGQGNTGELFF
-	TRBV2	TRBJ2-4	TRBD2	TGTGCCAGCAGTGAAGCGCCGACTAGCAACATTCAGTACTTC	CASSEAPTSNIQYF
-	TRBV11-2	TRBJ2-3	TRBD2	TGTGCCAGCAGCATCGGACTAGCGGGGGGGGCTGGTGGTACGCAGTATTTT	CASSIGLAGGAGGTQYF
-	TRBV28	TRBJ2-5	-	TGTGCCACTACTGAGGGGGGGCAAGAGACCCAGTACTTC	CATTEGGQETQYF
-	TRBV5-1	TRBJ1-5	-	TGCGCCAGCAGCACGGAGAGCAATCAGCCCCAGCATTTT	CASSTESNQPQHF
-	TRBV10-1	TRBJ2-3	TRBD1	TGCGCCAGCAGTGAGGGACAGGGCGAAGATACGCAGTATTTT	CASSEGQGEDTQYF
-	TRBV27	TRBJ2-2	-	TGTGCCAGCAGGCCGGGACAACCCACCGGGGAGCTGTTTTTT	CASRPGQPTGELFF
-	TRBV28	TRBJ2-1	-	TGTGCCAGCCGTAAACCGGGACTCCGTTGGTCCTACAATGAGCAGTTCTTC	CASRKPGLRWSYNEQFF
-	TRBV5-1	TRBJ2-3	-	TGCGCCAGCAGCAACTCCGAGGTCCGCACAGATACGCAGTATTTT	CASSNSEVRTDTQYF
-	TRBV4-3	TRBJ2-1	-	TGCGCCAGCAGCCAAGAATTTTCTAGCGCGTACAATGAGCAGTTCTTC	CASSQEFSSAYNEQFF
-	TRBV6-5	TRBJ2-3	-	TGTGCCAGCACCCGATCAGGAGATACGCAGTATTTT	CASTRSGDTQYF
-	TRBV7-2	TRBJ2-7	-	TGTGCCAGCAGCCGAACCACAGGGAAGGTAGAGGGCGAGCAGTACTTC	CASSRTTGKVEGEQYF
-	TRBV5-4	TRBJ2-3	-	TGTGCCAGCAGCTTGGGTTGGCAGGGTTTCCAGTATTTT	CASSLGWQGFQYF
-	TRBV7-8	TRBJ2-7	-	TGTGCCAGCAGCTTTCAGGAGCGGTACTACGAGCAGTACTTC	CASSFQERYYEQYF
-	TRBV5-1	TRBJ2-4	-	TGCGCCAGCAGCTTGGGACAGGAGGGCCTTGACATTCAGTACTTC	CASSLGQEGLDIQYF
once	TRBV5-4	TRBJ2-7	-	TGTGCCAGCGAAAAGCTCCCGGCGACGAACTACGAGCAGTACTTC	CASEKLPATNYEQYF
-	TRBV29-1	TRBJ2-7	-	TGCAGCGTTGTTAATCTCCCTGCCTACGAGCAGTACTTC	CSVVNLPAYEQYF
-	TRBV10-3	TRBJ1-6	TRBD1	TGTGCCATCAGTGAGTCAGGGCCTTGGACAGGGCAGAATTCACCCCTCCACTTT	CAISESGPWTGQNSPLHF
-	TRBV7-2	TRBJ1-1	-	TGTGCCAGCAGCTTAGAAACCTCCACTGAAGCTTTCTTT	CASSLETSTEAFF
-	TRBV18	TRBJ1-4	TRBD1	TGTGCCAGCTCACCTGGGACAGGGGAGGAAAAACTGTTTTTT	CASSPGTGEEKLFF
-	TRBV6-1	TRBJ1-2	TRBD1	TGTGCCAGCAGGTTGACAGGGAACTATGGCTACACCTTC	CASRLTGNYGYTF
-	TRBV5-4	TRBJ1-4	TRBD1	TGTGCCAGCAGCCGCCGGGACAGCCCTAATGAAAAACTGTTTTTT	CASSRRDSPNEKLFF
-	TRBV2	TRBJ1-1	-	TGTGCCAGCACCGGACAAGTGAACACTGAAGCTTTCTTT	CASTGQVNTEAFF
-	TRBV21-1	TRBJ2-1	-	TGTGCCAGCAGCAAAGCTAGATACAATGAGCAGTTCTTC	CASSKARYNEQFF
-	TRBV5-1	TRBJ1-4	TRBD1	TGCGCCAGCAGAGTGGGACAGGGGGCTAATGAAAAACTGTTTTTT	CASRVGQGANEKLFF
-	TRBV10-3	TRBJ1-2	-	TGTGCCATCAGTGAGTACCAGGAGGGGAGCTATGGCTACACCTTC	CAISEYQEGSYGYTF
-	TRBV5-1	TRBJ2-2	-	TGCGCCAGCAGCTTGGGGATGGACACCGGGGAGCTGTTTTTT	CASSLGMDTGELFF
-	TRBV7-2	TRBJ2-7	-	TGTGCCAGCAGCTCCCGCGGGACTTACAACTACGAGCAGTACTTC	CASSSRGTYNYEQYF
-	TRBV19	TRBJ2-1	-	TGTGCCAGTAGGAGAACAGGGTACGATGAGCAGTTCTTC	CASRRTGYDEQFF
-	TRBV6-1	TRBJ2-5	TRBD2	TGTGCCAGCAGCGCTTACGGGACTAGCGGGGAGACCCAGTACTTC	CASSAYGTSGETQYF
-	TRBV5-1	TRBJ2-3	-	TGCGCCAGCAGCTTGAGCGGAGATAGCACAGATACGCAGTATTTT	CASSLSGDSTDTQYF
-	TRBV6-5	TRBJ2-7	-	TGTGCCAGCAGTCGCACGCAGGATCTCTACGAGCAGTACTTC	CASSRTQDLYEQYF
-	TRBV2	TRBJ1-5	-	TGTGCCAGCAGTGTGGGAGGCGCGCAGCCCCAGCATTTT	CASSVGGAQPQHF
-	TRBV18	TRBJ1-6	-	TGTGCCAGCTCACCCCAAAGGACAGCCAATTCACCCCTCCACTTT	CASSPQRTANSPLHF
-	TRBV23-1	TRBJ2-5	-	TGCGCCAGCGGAGAGGGTAGCCCCGAGGAAGAGACCCAGTACTTC	CASGEGSPEEETQYF
-	TRBV5-8	TRBJ2-5	TRBD2	TGTGCCAGCAGCTTGGCGGTTACTAGCGGGGTCCAAGAGACCCAGTACTTC	CASSLAVTSGVQETQYF
-	TRBV10-1	TRBJ2-3	-	TGCGCCAGCAATAGGGGTGGCGCAGATACGCAGTATTTT	CASNRGGADTQYF
-	TRBV11-2	TRBJ2-2	-	TGTGCCAGCAGCTTAGGGGGGAACACCGGGGAGCTGTTTTTT	CASSLGGNTGELFF
-	TRBV29-1	TRBJ2-3	TRBD1	TGCAGCGTTCACACAGGGGGCACAGATACGCAGTATTTT	CSVHTGGTDTQYF
-	TRBV7-8	TRBJ1-1	-	TGTGCCAGCAGCTTACAGCTCCTAAACACTGAAGCTTTCTTT	CASSLQLLNTEAFF
-	TRBV7-2	TRBJ2-7	-	TGTGCCAGCAGCCCCGCGTTCTACGAGCAGTACTTC	CASSPAFYEQYF
-	TRBV30	TRBJ1-4	-	TGTGCCTGGAGTGTGGCCGAAAAACTGTTTTTT	CAWSVAEKLFF
-	TRBV30	TRBJ2-7	-	TGTGCCTGGAGTGTCTCCGGGACAATCCCCTCGGAGCAGTACTTC	CAWSVSGTIPSEQYF
-	TRBV29-1	TRBJ1-1	-	TGCAGCACGTTGATGGTAATGAACACTGAAGCTTTCTTT	CSTLMVMNTEAFF